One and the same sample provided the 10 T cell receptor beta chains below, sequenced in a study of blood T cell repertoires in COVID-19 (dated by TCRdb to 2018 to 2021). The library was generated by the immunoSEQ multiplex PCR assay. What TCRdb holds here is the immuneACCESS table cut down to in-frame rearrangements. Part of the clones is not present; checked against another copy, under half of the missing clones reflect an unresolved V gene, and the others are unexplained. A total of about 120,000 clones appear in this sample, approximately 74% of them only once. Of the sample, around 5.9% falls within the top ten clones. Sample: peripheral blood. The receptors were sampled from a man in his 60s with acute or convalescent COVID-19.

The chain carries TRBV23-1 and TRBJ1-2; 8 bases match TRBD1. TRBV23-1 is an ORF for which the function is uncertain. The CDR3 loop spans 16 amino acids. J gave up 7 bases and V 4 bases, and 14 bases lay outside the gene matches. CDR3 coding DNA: TGCGCCAGCAGTCTCGCACCGGGACAGGAGGTAGGTGGCTACACCTTC. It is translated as CASSLAPGQEVGGYTF.

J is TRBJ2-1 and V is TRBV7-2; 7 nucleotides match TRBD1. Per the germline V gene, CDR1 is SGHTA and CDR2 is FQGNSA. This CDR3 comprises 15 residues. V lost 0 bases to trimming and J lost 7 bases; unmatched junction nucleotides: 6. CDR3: CASSLARQGRNEQFF. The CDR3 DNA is TGTGCCAGCAGCTTAGCCCGACAGGGTCGGAATGAGCAGTTCTTC.

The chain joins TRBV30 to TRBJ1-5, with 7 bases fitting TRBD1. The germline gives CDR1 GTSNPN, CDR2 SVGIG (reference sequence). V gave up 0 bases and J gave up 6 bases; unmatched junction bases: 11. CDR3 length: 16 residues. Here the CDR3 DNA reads TGTGCCTGGAGTGTTAGAGGGGGCTTTTCGGGTCAGCCCCAGCATTTT. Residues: CAWSVRGGFSGQPQHF.

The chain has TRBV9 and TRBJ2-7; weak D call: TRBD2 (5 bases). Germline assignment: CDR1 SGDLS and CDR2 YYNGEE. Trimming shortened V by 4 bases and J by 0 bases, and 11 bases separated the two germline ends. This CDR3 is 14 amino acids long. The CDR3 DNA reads TGTGCCAGCAGCATTAGCGCGGACTCCTACGAGCAGTACTTC. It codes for CASSISADSYEQYF.

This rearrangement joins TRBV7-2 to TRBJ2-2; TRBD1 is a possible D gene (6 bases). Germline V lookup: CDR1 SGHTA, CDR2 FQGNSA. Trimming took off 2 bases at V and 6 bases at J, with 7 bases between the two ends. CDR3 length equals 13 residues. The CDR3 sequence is CASSLNRAGELFF. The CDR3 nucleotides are TGTGCCAGCAGCTTAAACAGGGCCGGGGAGCTGTTTTTT. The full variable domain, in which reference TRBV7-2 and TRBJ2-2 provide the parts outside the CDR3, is GAGVSQSPSNKVTEKGKDVELRCDPISGHTALYWYRQSLGQGLEFLIYFQGNSAPDKSGLPSDRFSAERTGGSVSTLTIQRTQQEDSAVYLCASSLNRAGELFFGEGSRLTVL.

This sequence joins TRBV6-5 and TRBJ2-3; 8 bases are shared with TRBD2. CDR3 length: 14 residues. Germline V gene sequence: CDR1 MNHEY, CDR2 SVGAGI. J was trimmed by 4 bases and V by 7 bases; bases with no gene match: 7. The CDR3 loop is CASTGGGSSDTQYF. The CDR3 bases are TGTGCCAGCACCGGGGGGGGCTCCTCAGATACGCAGTATTTT.

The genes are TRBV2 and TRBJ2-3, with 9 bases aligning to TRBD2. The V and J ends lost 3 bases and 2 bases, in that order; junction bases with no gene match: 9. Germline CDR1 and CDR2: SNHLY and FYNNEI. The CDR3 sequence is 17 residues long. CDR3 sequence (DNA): TGTGCCAGCAGTGAGCGCGGGCGGGGGGGCTCCACAGATACGCAGTATTTT. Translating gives CASSERGRGGSTDTQYF.

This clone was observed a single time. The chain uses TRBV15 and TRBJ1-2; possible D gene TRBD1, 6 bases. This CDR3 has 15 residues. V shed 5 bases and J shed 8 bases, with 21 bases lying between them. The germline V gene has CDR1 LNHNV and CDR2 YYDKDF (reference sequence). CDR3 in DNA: TGTGCCACCAGCGGAAGAACAGGGCCCTCCCAGGGCTACACCTTC. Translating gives CATSGRTGPSQGYTF.

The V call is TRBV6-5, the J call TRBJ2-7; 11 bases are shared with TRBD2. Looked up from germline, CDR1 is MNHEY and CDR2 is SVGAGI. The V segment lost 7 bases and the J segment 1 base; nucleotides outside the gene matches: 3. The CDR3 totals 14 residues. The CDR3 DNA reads TGTGCCAGCATCGGGACTAGCGGTTCCTACGAGCAGTACTTC. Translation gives CASIGTSGSYEQYF.

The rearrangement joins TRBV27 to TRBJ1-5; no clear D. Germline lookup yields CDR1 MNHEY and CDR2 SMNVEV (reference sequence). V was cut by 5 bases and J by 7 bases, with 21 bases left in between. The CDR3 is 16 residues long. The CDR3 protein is CASSPRLTRTGQPQHF. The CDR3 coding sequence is TGTGCCAGCAGTCCCCGATTGACACGAACGGGGCAGCCCCAGCATTTT.